This T cell receptor beta chain appears in the sequencing data of a study of T cell responses to AZD1222 COVID-19 vaccine. About the research overall: Samples with a second dose at about 4 or about 12 weeks were pooled together. Points from the study as a whole: Spike-specific TCR depth and breadth grew after two AZD1222 doses.

The table came from immunoSEQ multiplex PCR; TCRdb's copy has only in-frame clones and leaves some out. This table has about 85,000 clones, roughly 88% appearing once. V lost 6 bases and J lost 4; bases outside the gene matches: 11. The CDR3 runs to 15 residues. The germline gives CDR1 MDHEN, CDR2 SYDVKM. Concerning this clone itself: The antigen is undetermined.

This receptor was obtained from an adult in good health. The chain is built from TRBV28 and TRBJ1-2, with 7 bases matching TRBD1. The specimen was peripheral blood, collected on day 0 of AZD1222 vaccination. CDR3 amino acids: CASRTQAGGLYGYTF. In nucleotides, the CDR3 is TGTGCCAGCAGAACTCAGGCAGGGGGTCTCTATGGCTACACCTTC.